This TCR beta chain appears in the sequencing data of a study of blood T cell repertoires in COVID-19. At the level of the study: Samples of COVID-19 (acute and convalescent) were obtained from the United States, Italy and Spain.

TCRdb's table, derived via immunoSEQ multiplex PCR, lists solely in-frame clones and lacks some. The table lists approximately 300,000 clones, 90% of them singletons. The CDR3 covers 12 residues. The V and J ends lost 11 bases and 2 bases respectively, with 12 bases between them. Per the germline V gene, CDR1 is SNHLY and CDR2 is FYNNEI. Sequenced material: peripheral blood. The V gene is TRBV2, the J gene TRBJ2-5; weak D call: TRBD2 (6 bases). This sequence originates from a woman aged 35 to 49 with COVID-19, enrolled during active disease. CDR3 in DNA: TGTGCCGGGGGACTGGTTCAAGAGACCCAGTACTTC. This sequence encodes CAGGLVQETQYF. The full variable domain, with the rest looked up from reference TRBV2 and TRBJ2-5, is EPEVTQTPSHQVTQMGQEVILRCVPISNHLYFYWYRQILGQKVEFLVSFYNNEISEKSEIFDDQFSVERPDGSNFTLKIRSTKLEDSAMYFCAGGLVQETQYFGPGTRLLVL.